Below, 26 T cell receptor beta chains from the same sample are listed, as sequenced in a study of T cell changes during pregnancy in multiple sclerosis (dated by TCRdb to between 2019 and 2020). Libraries were constructed by the immunoSEQ multiplex PCR assay. In its TCRdb copy, this immuneACCESS table keeps in-frame sequences only and misses some clones. Where compared with another copy, unresolved V genes explain less than half of these, and the others have no known cause. The sample has tens of thousands of clones on record, approximately 93% of them singletons. The ten top clones hold over 1.5% of the sample. The sample consisted of peripheral blood, taken after pregnancy. The receptors here all came from a female donor with multiple sclerosis, enrolled in a pregnancy study.

This clone was recorded only once. The rearrangement joins TRBV9 to TRBJ2-5; 7 positions match TRBD2. Losses at the gene ends were 0 bases for V and 4 bases for J; bases not matched to a gene: 3. Germline assignment: CDR1 SGDLS and CDR2 YYNGEE. This CDR3 has 14 amino acids. The CDR3 protein is CASSVAVAGETQYF. The CDR3, as DNA: TGTGCCAGCAGCGTAGCTGTAGCGGGAGAGACCCAGTACTTC.

The V gene is TRBV6-9, the J gene TRBJ2-3, with D possibly matching TRBD1 (6 bases). The CDR3 extends over 18 amino acids. Looked up from germline, CDR1 is MNHGY and CDR2 is SVAAGI. The V end lost 0 bases, the J end lost 2 bases, and 18 bases lay between the germline ends. CDR3 loop: CASSYSVPYGQNTDTQYF. CDR3 coding DNA: TGTGCCAGCAGTTATTCAGTGCCGTATGGACAGAACACAGATACGCAGTATTTT.

In the case of this clone: A junction boundary mismatches the germline segment, possibly from a read error. The chain recombines TRBV7-7 with TRBJ2-5, with 7 positions matching TRBD1. From germline, CDR1 is SSHAT and CDR2 FNYEAQ (reference sequence). The CDR3 loop spans 14 amino acids. CDR3 loop: CASSSTGDLETQYF. The DNA of the CDR3 is TGTGCTAGCAGCTCAACAGGGGATTTAGAGACCCAGTACTTC.

This sequence joins TRBV18 and TRBJ1-5; possibly TRBD1 for D (6 bases). The V gene lost 5 bases and the J gene lost 4 bases, with 24 bases spanning the gap. CDR3 size: 18 residues. The germline CDR1 and CDR2 sequences are KGHSH and LQKENI. The CDR3 nucleotides are TGTGCCAGCTCAGGTGGGGGGGCAGGATATAGCCGGAATCAGCCCCAGCATTTT. It yields the protein CASSGGGAGYSRNQPQHF.

The rearrangement links TRBV7-9 to TRBJ2-2; 11 positions match TRBD2. Germline V gives CDR1 SEHNR, CDR2 FQNEAQ (reference sequence). The V segment lost 0 bases and the J segment 5 bases; nucleotides outside the gene matches: 5. The CDR3 totals 17 residues. CDR3 in DNA: TGTGCCAGCAGCTTAGCTAGCGGGAGGGCAAGAACCGGGGAGCTGTTTTTT. Translation: CASSLASGRARTGELFF. Full variable domain (missing parts from reference TRBV7-9 and TRBJ2-2): DTGVSQNPRHKITKRGQNVTFRCDPISEHNRLYWYRQTLGQGPEFLTYFQNEAQLEKSRLLSDRFSAERPKGSFSTLEIQRTEQGDSAMYLCASSLASGRARTGELFFGEGSRLTVL.

The rearrangement uses TRBV7-3 and TRBJ1-2, with TRBD1 matching 9 bases. With V trimmed by 1 base and J by 10 bases, 10 bases remained unmatched. The germline gives CDR1 SGHTA, CDR2 FQGTGA. CDR3 length: 15 residues. CDR3 in amino acids: CASSLSSGQGSVYTF. In DNA form, the CDR3 reads TGTGCCAGCAGCTTAAGCTCGGGACAGGGATCTGTCTACACCTTC.

The CDR3 nucleotides are TGTGCCATCAGTCGGGACAGAAACTACGAGCAGTACTTC. Translated, it gives CAISRDRNYEQYF. The chain joins TRBV10-3 to TRBJ2-7; 7 positions agree with TRBD1. V lost 5 bases to trimming and J lost 3 bases; unmatched junction nucleotides: 4. The germline V gene has CDR1 ENHRY and CDR2 SYGVKD. This CDR3 is 13 amino acids long.

This sequence joins TRBV1 and TRBJ2-7; whether TRBD1, the table's D call, matches the DNA was not checked. TRBV1 is labeled a pseudogene. There are 19 residues in the CDR3. CDR3 DNA sequence: TGCACCAGCAGCCAAGATTGGGGGACCTGGGCAGGGGACTCCTACGAGCAGTACTTC. This encodes CTSSQDWGTWAGDSYEQYF.

The chain is built from TRBV19 and TRBJ2-3, with D maybe TRBD2 (5 bases). The CDR3 runs to 13 residues. V was shortened by 6 bases and J by 2 bases, with 9 bases between the two germline ends. Germline V gene data show CDR1 as LNHDA and CDR2 as SQIVND (reference sequence). In DNA, the CDR3 is TGTGCCAGTAGCCCGGGGAACACAGATACGCAGTATTTT. Protein: CASSPGNTDTQYF.

In its sample, this clone was seen once. The V call is TRBV10-3, the J call TRBJ2-3, with a weak D call TRBD2 (6 bases). CDR1 and CDR2 from the germline V gene are ENHRY and SYGVKD. Between the trimmed V and J ends, which lost 8 bases and 2 bases, there was a span of 11 bases. The CDR3 totals 13 residues. This chain's CDR3 is CAIDSGPTDTQYF. The CDR3 DNA follows: TGTGCCATCGACAGCGGGCCCACAGATACGCAGTATTTT.

The CDR3, as DNA: TGCGCCAGCAGCTTGGAAGAGATGAACACTGAAGCTTTCTTT. Amino acid sequence: CASSLEEMNTEAFF. The chain carries TRBV5-1 and TRBJ1-1; D remains unclear. The germline CDR1 and CDR2 sequences are SGHRS and YFSETQ. The ends were cut back, 0 bases at V and 0 bases at J, with 6 bases in the middle. The CDR3 loop spans 14 amino acids.

This clone appeared once. The rearrangement links TRBV18 to TRBJ1-1; no reliable D call. The CDR3 is 13 amino acids. V was trimmed by 5 bases and J by 6 bases, leaving 13 bases between them. Germline V CDR1 and CDR2: KGHSH, LQKENI. The CDR3: CASSTNKRAEAFF. DNA of the CDR3: TGTGCCAGCTCAACCAACAAGAGGGCTGAAGCTTTCTTT.

V and J are TRBV7-2 and TRBJ2-1, with TRBD2 matching over 10 bases. V lost 2 bases, J lost 7 bases, and 14 bases stayed unmatched. Germline V gives CDR1 SGHTA, CDR2 FQGNSA. CDR3 length equals 18 residues. The CDR3 reads CASSLRGWQREGGNEQFF. The CDR3 region has the DNA TGTGCCAGCAGCTTAAGGGGGTGGCAGCGGGAGGGAGGGAATGAGCAGTTCTTC.

The V and J genes are TRBV7-9 and TRBJ2-7, with no clear D. Trimming pared 6 bases from V and 5 bases from J, leaving 20 bases between. Germline CDR1 is SEHNR and CDR2 is FQNEAQ (reference sequence). The CDR3 length is 15 residues. The CDR3 reads CASSPTDNLKNEQYF. CDR3 coding DNA: TGTGCCAGCAGTCCCACCGACAATCTCAAGAACGAGCAGTACTTC.

The rearrangement uses TRBV6-4 and TRBJ2-6, with a tentative D call TRBD1 (6 bases). The germline gives CDR1 MRHNA, CDR2 SNTAGT. V was trimmed by 6 bases and J by 4 bases, leaving 10 bases between them. The CDR3 sequence is 14 residues long. DNA of the CDR3: TGTGCCAGCAGCACAGGGTCCGGGGCCAACGTCCTGACTTTC. This codes for CASSTGSGANVLTF.

The rearrangement uses TRBV6-6 and TRBJ2-7; TRBD2 aligns across 10 bases. Unmatched junction bases numbered 7, after V lost 4 bases and J lost 4 bases. The CDR3 length is 15 residues. Looked up from germline, CDR1 is MNHNY and CDR2 is SVGAGI (reference sequence). CDR3 amino acids: CASSSPGLANYEQYF. The CDR3 nucleotides read TGTGCCAGCAGTTCCCCGGGACTAGCGAATTACGAGCAGTACTTC.

The chain's CDR3 is CASSYKARGWADTQYF. The CDR3, as DNA: TGTGCCAGCAGTTACAAGGCGCGAGGTTGGGCAGATACGCAGTATTTT. The rearrangement joins TRBV6-5 to TRBJ2-3; D is uncertain. This CDR3 has 16 amino acids. V was clipped by 2 bases and J by 4 bases, with 16 bases between them. Per the germline V gene, CDR1 is MNHEY and CDR2 is SVGAGI.

The chain has TRBV5-4 and TRBJ2-1, with 7 bases aligning to TRBD1. Germline V CDR1 and CDR2: SGHNT, YYREEE (reference sequence). Trimming took 4 bases from V and 2 from J; bases not matched to a gene: 6. This CDR3 spans 15 amino acids. The CDR3 bases are TGTGCCAGCAGCCCCCGGGACAGACCCTACAATGAGCAGTTCTTC. Translated: CASSPRDRPYNEQFF.

The chain uses TRBV19 and TRBJ2-5; possible D gene TRBD2, 5 bases. The germline gives CDR1 LNHDA, CDR2 SQIVND (reference sequence). V lost 6 bases and J lost 7, with 9 bases in between. This CDR3 has 11 amino acids. CDR3 nucleotides: TGTGCCAGTAGCCGGGATGGGACCCAGTACTTC. The encoded protein is CASSRDGTQYF.

V and J are TRBV29-1 and TRBJ2-1; perhaps TRBD2 as D (5 bases). The CDR3 is made up of 11 amino acids. Trimming cost V 5 bases and J 6 bases, with 8 bases left between them. Germline V lookup: CDR1 SQVTM, CDR2 ANQGSEA. CDR3 DNA sequence: TGCAGCGTTCGGAGGTCCAATGAGCAGTTCTTC. Translated, it gives CSVRRSNEQFF.

The V and J genes are TRBV11-1 and TRBJ2-7, with D uncertain. CDR1 is SGHAT, CDR2 FQDESV, per germline (reference sequence). The CDR3 is 11 residues long. Between the trimmed V and J ends, which lost 5 bases and 7 bases, there was a span of 9 bases. CDR3 residues: CASSKIKEQYF. The CDR3 DNA reads TGTGCCAGCAGCAAAATCAAAGAGCAGTACTTC.

This chain uses TRBV5-6 with TRBJ2-1; 10 nucleotides match TRBD2. Losses at the gene ends were 4 bases for V and 6 bases for J; bases not matched to a gene: 7. The CDR3 has 15 residues. From germline, CDR1 is SGHDT and CDR2 YYEEEE. This chain's CDR3 is CASSQGIAGGNEQFF. CDR3 DNA sequence: TGTGCCAGCAGCCAGGGGATAGCGGGAGGCAATGAGCAGTTCTTC.

The chain recombines TRBV29-1 with TRBJ2-5; 8 bases are shared with TRBD2. The V gene end was trimmed by 4 bases and the J gene end by 3 bases; junction bases not matched to a gene: 7. CDR3 size: 14 residues. The V gene's germline CDR1 is SQVTM and CDR2 ANQGSEA. The CDR3 loop reads CSVAEWRGEETQYF. CDR3 DNA: TGCAGCGTTGCGGAATGGCGGGGGGAAGAGACCCAGTACTTC.

This clone was counted a single time. The gene calls are TRBV18 and TRBJ1-1; D unresolved. This CDR3 comprises 12 residues. Germline V CDR1 and CDR2: KGHSH, LQKENI. The V and J ends lost 6 bases and 1 base respectively, with 6 bases between them. The chain's CDR3 is CASSQQNTEAFF. As DNA, the CDR3 is TGTGCCAGCTCTCAACAGAACACTGAAGCTTTCTTT.

The rearrangement links TRBV9 to TRBJ2-5; 7 bases line up with TRBD2. The germline V gene encodes CDR1 SGDLS and CDR2 YYNGEE. CDR3 length: 16 residues. V gave up 4 bases and J gave up 7 bases; unmatched junction bases: 16. The CDR3 sequence is CASSPIDVAGVRTQYF. CDR3 DNA sequence: TGTGCCAGCAGCCCGATCGATGTGGCGGGAGTGAGGACCCAGTACTTC.

This clone was recorded only once. This CDR3 is CASSFRDSTTDTQYF. The CDR3 nucleotides read TGTGCCAGCAGCTTCCGGGACAGTACAACAGATACGCAGTATTTT. V is TRBV7-8 and J is TRBJ2-3; 7 nucleotides match TRBD1. Looked up from germline, CDR1 is SGHVS and CDR2 is FQNEAQ. The CDR3 contains 15 residues. Losses at the gene ends were 3 bases for V and 3 bases for J; bases not matched to a gene: 6.